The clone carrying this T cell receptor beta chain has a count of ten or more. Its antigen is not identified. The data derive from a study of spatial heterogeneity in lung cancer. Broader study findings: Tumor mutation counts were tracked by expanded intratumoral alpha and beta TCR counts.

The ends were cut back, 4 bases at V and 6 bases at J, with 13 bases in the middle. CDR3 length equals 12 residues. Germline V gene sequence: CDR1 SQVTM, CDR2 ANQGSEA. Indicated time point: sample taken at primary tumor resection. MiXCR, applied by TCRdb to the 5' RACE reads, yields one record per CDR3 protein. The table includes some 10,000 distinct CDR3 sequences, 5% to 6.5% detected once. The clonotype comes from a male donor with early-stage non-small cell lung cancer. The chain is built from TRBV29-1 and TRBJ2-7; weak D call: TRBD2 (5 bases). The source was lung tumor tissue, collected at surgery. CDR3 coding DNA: TGCAGCGTTGCCCCCCTTCGGGGCGAGCAGTACTTC. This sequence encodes CSVAPLRGEQYF.